This is a list of T cell receptor beta chains from one sample in a study of beta chain features in type 1 diabetes. Sequencing was performed with immunoSEQ multiplex PCR; in TCRdb, only in-frame clones are kept and a portion is missing. The table records 430,000 or so clones, approximately 10% of them present only once. The sample comprised naive CD4+ T cells from blood. The receptors here all came from a woman under 30 in good health. The CDR3 runs from the conserved cysteine through the conserved F or W. The order of the fields is D gene, J gene, V gene, clone size, CDR3 DNA, CDR3 protein. A D gene is named only where the DNA matches it firmly. Clone size, where shown, is once, few, many, or a class for clones that have expanded.

D gene: NA; J gene: TRBJ1-2; V gene: TRBV30; clone size: many; CDR3 DNA: TGTGCCTGGAGGGTGTTGGAGGACTATGGCTACACCTTC; CDR3 protein: CAWRVLEDYGYTF
D gene: NA; J gene: TRBJ2-3; V gene: TRBV7-8; clone size: NA; CDR3 DNA: TGTGCCAGCAGCCCCAGATACACAGATACGCAGTATTTT; CDR3 protein: CASSPRYTDTQYF
D gene: NA; J gene: TRBJ2-5; V gene: TRBV29-1; clone size: NA; CDR3 DNA: TGCAGCGTTGAAGATCTGACCCAAGAGACCCAGTACTTC; CDR3 protein: CSVEDLTQETQYF
D gene: NA; J gene: TRBJ2-6; V gene: TRBV9; clone size: few; CDR3 DNA: TGTGCCAGCAGTAAGTCTGGGGCCAACGTCCTGACTTTC; CDR3 protein: CASSKSGANVLTF
D gene: NA; J gene: TRBJ2-1; V gene: TRBV7-9; clone size: NA; CDR3 DNA: TGTGCCAGCAGCCTCAAAAGGGTCAGGGACGTGGAGAATGAGCAGTTCTTC; CDR3 protein: CASSLKRVRDVENEQFF
D gene: NA; J gene: TRBJ2-3; V gene: TRBV20-1; clone size: NA; CDR3 DNA: TGCAGTGCCTGGAGGCAGGGCGCGCAGTATTTT; CDR3 protein: CSAWRQGAQYF
D gene: NA; J gene: TRBJ2-3; V gene: TRBV29-1; clone size: many; CDR3 DNA: TGCAGCGGCTTGATGGTTACGCAGTATTTT; CDR3 protein: CSGLMVTQYF
D gene: TRBD1; J gene: TRBJ2-2; V gene: TRBV4-1; clone size: few; CDR3 DNA: TGCGCCAGCAGCCAAGGGGACAGGGGGGACACCGGGGAGCTGTTTTTT; CDR3 protein: CASSQGDRGDTGELFF
D gene: NA; J gene: TRBJ1-3; V gene: TRBV7-2; clone size: few; CDR3 DNA: TGTGCCAGCAGTGACTCTGGAAACACCATATATTTT; CDR3 protein: CASSDSGNTIYF
D gene: TRBD2; J gene: TRBJ2-7; V gene: TRBV18; clone size: few; CDR3 DNA: TGTGCCAGCTCCCCGACTAGCGGGAGGACCTACGAGCAGTACTTC; CDR3 protein: CASSPTSGRTYEQYF
D gene: NA; J gene: TRBJ2-3; V gene: TRBV6-6; clone size: NA; CDR3 DNA: TGTGCCAGCAGCTTTAGCGGGGGACAGGTAGATACGCAGTATTTT; CDR3 protein: CASSFSGGQVDTQYF
D gene: NA; J gene: TRBJ1-6; V gene: TRBV9; clone size: NA; CDR3 DNA: TGTGCCAGCAGCGCTCAATCCGGGATTACTAATTCACCCCTCCACTTT; CDR3 protein: CASSAQSGITNSPLHF
D gene: TRBD1; J gene: TRBJ2-5; V gene: TRBV7-3; clone size: NA; CDR3 DNA: TGTGCCAGCAGCTTAGAGGGACAGATACAAGAGACCCAGTACTTC; CDR3 protein: CASSLEGQIQETQYF
D gene: TRBD2; J gene: TRBJ2-3; V gene: TRBV9; clone size: few; CDR3 DNA: TGTGCCAGCAGCGGGGCTAGCGGGCTTACAGATACGCAGTATTTT; CDR3 protein: CASSGASGLTDTQYF
D gene: NA; J gene: TRBJ1-1; V gene: TRBV21-1; clone size: NA; CDR3 DNA: TGTGCCAGCAGCAAAGATGTCCGGCAGGACACTGAAGCTTTCTTT; CDR3 protein: CASSKDVRQDTEAFF
D gene: NA; J gene: TRBJ2-2; V gene: TRBV9; clone size: few; CDR3 DNA: TGTGCCAGCAGCGTAGAGGCGCGGACAGCGAACACCGGGGAGCTGTTTTTT; CDR3 protein: CASSVEARTANTGELFF
D gene: NA; J gene: TRBJ2-3; V gene: TRBV7-3; clone size: NA; CDR3 DNA: TGTGCCAGCAGCCCAGCTAGGGGTCTCACAGATACGCAGTATTTT; CDR3 protein: CASSPARGLTDTQYF
D gene: NA; J gene: TRBJ2-1; V gene: TRBV7-7; clone size: NA; CDR3 DNA: TGTGCTAGCAGCTTAGCTCCAAGCTCCTACAATGAGCAGTTCTTC; CDR3 protein: CASSLAPSSYNEQFF
D gene: NA; J gene: TRBJ2-6; V gene: TRBV27; clone size: few; CDR3 DNA: TGTGCCAGCAGTTTGCGCCTATGGGTCTCTGGGGCCAACGTCCTGACTTTC; CDR3 protein: CASSLRLWVSGANVLTF
D gene: NA; J gene: TRBJ2-5; V gene: TRBV30; clone size: few; CDR3 DNA: TGTGCCTGGAGTGCAGGGAGCCAAGAGACCCAGTACTTC; CDR3 protein: CAWSAGSQETQYF
D gene: TRBD1; J gene: TRBJ2-3; V gene: TRBV6-1; clone size: NA; CDR3 DNA: TGTGCCAGCAGGGCGACAGGGGAATACACAGATACGCAGTATTTT; CDR3 protein: CASRATGEYTDTQYF
D gene: NA; J gene: TRBJ1-5; V gene: TRBV5-4; clone size: few; CDR3 DNA: TGTGCCAGCAGCTTGGCAGGGGACGGTAAGCCCCAGCATTTT; CDR3 protein: CASSLAGDGKPQHF
D gene: NA; J gene: TRBJ1-4; V gene: TRBV28; clone size: few; CDR3 DNA: TGTGCCAGCAGAACCGGGATACAATCAACTAATGAAAAACTGTTTTTT; CDR3 protein: CASRTGIQSTNEKLFF
D gene: NA; J gene: TRBJ1-3; V gene: TRBV7-8; clone size: NA; CDR3 DNA: TGTGCCAGCAGCATTGGGAACACCATATATTTT; CDR3 protein: CASSIGNTIYF
D gene: TRBD2; J gene: TRBJ2-7; V gene: TRBV6-5; clone size: NA; CDR3 DNA: TGTGCCAGCAGTTACTCCGGGGGGACCGGGTACGAGCAGTACTTC; CDR3 protein: CASSYSGGTGYEQYF
D gene: NA; J gene: TRBJ1-2; V gene: TRBV5-4; clone size: NA; CDR3 DNA: TGTGCCAGCAGATTCGTCGGCGGCGATTATGGCTACACCTTC; CDR3 protein: CASRFVGGDYGYTF